The 10 T cell receptor beta chains below all came from one sample that was sequenced in a study of blood T cell repertoires in COVID-19. Profiled with immunoSEQ multiplex PCR; TCRdb holds only in-frame clones, not every one. The repertoire holds some 200,000 clones, with about four fifths as singletons. Sample: PBMCs or T cells enriched from blood (not recorded which). The origin of the receptors is a man aged 35-49 years who had recovered from COVID-19.

The chain is built from TRBV2 and TRBJ1-6; D is ambiguous. This CDR3 is 14 amino acids long. V dropped 2 bases and J dropped 10 bases, with 12 bases sitting between them. The germline gives CDR1 SNHLY, CDR2 FYNNEI. CDR3 sequence (DNA): TGTGCCAGCAGTGAAAGGAGGGTAAGGTCACCCCTCCACTTT. Translated: CASSERRVRSPLHF.

The rearrangement joins TRBV6-5 to TRBJ2-7; D unresolved. The CDR3 spans 14 residues. In germline, CDR1 is MNHEY, CDR2 SVGAGI. Trimming shortened V by 5 bases and J by 0 bases, and 11 bases separated the two germline ends. CDR3 loop: CASSTHSNSYEQYF. CDR3 sequence (DNA): TGTGCCAGCAGTACCCACAGCAACTCCTACGAGCAGTACTTC.

CDR3 DNA sequence: TGTGCCTGGAGTGTATGGGCAGGGTCAAGTTCCGGGGGCTCCTACGAGCAGTACTTC. Amino acids: CAWSVWAGSSSGGSYEQYF. This chain links TRBV30 with TRBJ2-7; D is possibly TRBD2 (6 bases). The CDR3 has 19 amino acids. Germline CDR1 and CDR2: GTSNPN and SVGIG (reference sequence). Trimming pared 0 bases from V and 0 bases from J, leaving 24 bases between.

V gene TRBV4-2 combines with J gene TRBJ1-5, with 8 bases identical to TRBD1. The trim removed 0 bases at V and 4 bases at J, leaving 8 bases unmatched. Germline values: CDR1 LGHNA, CDR2 YNFKEQ. CDR3 length equals 17 residues. The CDR3 DNA reads as TGTGCCAGCAGCCAAGATAGACAGGGGTCCATAAATCAGCCCCAGCATTTT. Residues: CASSQDRQGSINQPQHF.

J is TRBJ2-5 and V is TRBV9, with 9 nucleotides matching TRBD1. The germline gives CDR1 SGDLS, CDR2 YYNGEE. This CDR3 has 14 amino acids. V gave up 3 bases and J gave up 3 bases; unmatched junction bases: 3. The CDR3 reads CASSARQGEETQYF. As DNA, the CDR3 is TGTGCCAGCAGCGCACGACAGGGGGAAGAGACCCAGTACTTC. Supplemented by reference TRBV9 and TRBJ2-5, the full variable domain reads DSGVTQTPKHLITATGQRVTLRCSPRSGDLSVYWYQQSLDQGLQFLIQYYNGEERAKGNILERFSAQQFPDLHSELNLSSLELGDSALYFCASSARQGEETQYFGPGTRLLVL.

The chain has TRBV19 and TRBJ2-1; 8 bases fit TRBD1. The CDR3 spans 16 residues. The V gene's germline CDR1 is LNHDA and CDR2 SQIVND (reference sequence). The J segment lost 5 bases and the V segment lost 5 bases, leaving 11 bases of the junction unmatched. CDR3 sequence (DNA): TGTGCCAGTAGTCTCCCCGGACAGGGCCGGGACAATGAGCAGTTCTTC. Translation gives CASSLPGQGRDNEQFF.

This clone was observed a single time. The chain is built from TRBV5-1 and TRBJ1-2; D possibly corresponds to TRBD1 (6 bases). This CDR3 region has 16 residues. Germline V CDR1 and CDR2: SGHRS, YFSETQ. Trimming took off 0 bases at V and 6 bases at J, with 18 bases between the two ends. CDR3 in DNA: TGCGCCAGCAGCTTGGGTCCGAGAGGGACACTCGATGGCTACACCTTC. This translates into CASSLGPRGTLDGYTF.

The chain links TRBV29-1 to TRBJ1-2; D unclear. The CDR3 has 14 amino acids. Germline CDR1 is SQVTM and CDR2 is ANQGSEA. V was cut by 0 bases and J by 4 bases, with 12 bases left in between. Here the CDR3 DNA reads TGCAGCGTTGAAGATCGGGTAGGATCCTATGGCTACACCTTC. Translating gives CSVEDRVGSYGYTF.

The chain couples TRBV12-3 or TRBV12-4 to TRBJ2-1; D gene uncertain. The CDR3 sequence is 13 residues long. Trimming removed 4 bases at V and 0 bases at J, with 4 bases between. The CDR3 DNA is TGTGCCAGCAGTTACACCTCCTACAATGAGCAGTTCTTC. It encodes CASSYTSYNEQFF.

The chain employs TRBV24-1 and TRBJ2-1; D possibly corresponds to TRBD2 (6 bases). The germline CDR1 and CDR2 sequences are KGHDR and SFDVKD. The CDR3 extends over 19 amino acids. V lost 3 bases and J lost 0, with 20 bases in between. CDR3 sequence (DNA): TGTGCCACCAGTGATGCGGGGCCCGCCCAGGATAGCTCCTACAATGAGCAGTTCTTC. It yields the protein CATSDAGPAQDSSYNEQFF.